These 19 T cell receptor beta chains were all obtained from the same sample, sequenced in a study of shared clonotypes between healthy human individuals. Clones were read by immunoSEQ multiplex PCR, and TCRdb kept only the in-frame ones, dropping some. The sample includes over a million clones, 98% of them seen just once. Input material: naive CD4+ T cells sorted from blood. Subset given: CD45RA+ positively selected. The receptors shown here come from a man aged 25-45 years in good health.

With respect to this clone: Other DNA sequences from this sample encode an identical CDR3 as well. The rearrangement uses TRBV5-1 and TRBJ2-1; 14 positions match TRBD2. V lost 4 bases, J lost 6 bases, and 3 bases stayed unmatched. Germline CDR1 reads SGHRS; CDR2 reads YFSETQ. The CDR3 spans 15 residues. CDR3 residues: CASSPGTSGSNEQFF. CDR3 DNA: TGCGCCAGCAGCCCAGGGACTAGCGGGAGCAATGAGCAGTTCTTC.

The chain uses TRBV2 and TRBJ2-1; D ambiguous. From germline, CDR1 is SNHLY and CDR2 FYNNEI. Deletions cut 6 bases from V and 4 bases from J, with 7 bases between. This CDR3 spans 12 amino acids. CDR3 in DNA: TGTGCCAGCAGACCCGATTACAATGAGCAGTTCTTC. It specifies CASRPDYNEQFF.

The genes are TRBV11-2 and TRBJ2-7; possible D gene TRBD1, 5 bases. Germline V gives CDR1 SGHAT, CDR2 FQNNGV. The CDR3 is made up of 15 amino acids. With 2 bases removed from V and 3 bases from J, the gap between germline ends came to 14 bases. Here the CDR3 reads CASSLSDKQNYEQYF. The CDR3 DNA follows: TGTGCCAGCAGCTTATCGGACAAGCAAAACTACGAGCAGTACTTC.

This clone was recorded only once. The V call is TRBV7-6, the J call TRBJ2-3; 10 positions agree with TRBD2. Per the germline V gene, CDR1 is SGHVS and CDR2 is FNYEAQ. This CDR3 is 16 amino acids long. The V segment lost 5 bases and the J segment 2 bases; nucleotides outside the gene matches: 7. The CDR3 sequence: CASSPGLAALTDTQYF. The CDR3 DNA reads TGTGCCAGCAGCCCCGGACTAGCGGCCCTCACAGATACGCAGTATTTT.

Comment on this clone: In the same sample, other DNA sequences code for this CDR3. The chain is built from TRBV5-1 and TRBJ1-2, with 8 bases identical to TRBD1. Trimming cost V 0 bases and J 5 bases; bases outside gene matches: 3. The germline gives CDR1 SGHRS, CDR2 YFSETQ. The CDR3 extends over 14 amino acids. CDR3 loop: CASSLEGQEYGYTF. The CDR3 nucleotides are TGCGCCAGCAGCTTGGAGGGACAGGAGTATGGCTACACCTTC.

The chain combines TRBV9 with TRBJ2-5, with TRBD2 as a possible D gene (5 bases). CDR3 size: 14 residues. V dropped 3 bases and J dropped 2 bases, with 11 bases sitting between them. Looked up from germline, CDR1 is SGDLS and CDR2 is YYNGEE. The CDR3 nucleotides read TGTGCCAGCAGCGCAACCGGGATACAAGAGACCCAGTACTTC. Its protein is CASSATGIQETQYF.

The CDR3 loop reads CASMTSRLQETQYF. CDR3 nucleotides: TGTGCCAGCATGACCTCGCGCCTCCAAGAGACCCAGTACTTC. The chain couples TRBV6-5 to TRBJ2-5; D gene ambiguous. Deletions cut 7 bases from V and 1 base from J, with 13 bases between. Looked up from germline, CDR1 is MNHEY and CDR2 is SVGAGI. This CDR3 region has 14 residues.

The CDR3 sequence: CASSLGQGLVTGELFF. The CDR3 nucleotides read TGTGCCAGCAGCTTAGGGCAGGGACTTGTCACCGGGGAGCTGTTTTTT. The chain employs TRBV7-9 and TRBJ2-2, with TRBD2 as a possible D gene (6 bases). CDR1 and CDR2 (germline): SEHNR, FQNEAQ (reference sequence). CDR3 length: 16 residues. V was trimmed by 1 base and J by 4 bases, leaving 13 bases between them.

The V call is TRBV10-3, the J call TRBJ2-4; 15 positions agree with TRBD2. From germline, CDR1 is ENHRY and CDR2 SYGVKD. This CDR3 spans 19 amino acids. V lost 2 bases and J lost 2; bases outside the gene matches: 7. CDR3 coding DNA: TGTGCCATCAGTGAGGGACTAGCGGGAGGGTCGAGGTCCAAAAACATTCAGTACTTC. Its translation is CAISEGLAGGSRSKNIQYF.

This chain uses TRBV10-3 with TRBJ2-1; D gene uncertain. The CDR3 runs 12 residues. Deletions cut 3 bases from V and 7 bases from J, with 7 bases between. Germline lookup yields CDR1 ENHRY and CDR2 SYGVKD. In DNA, the CDR3 is TGTGCCATCAGTGACGGCGGAAATGAGCAGTTCTTC. Protein product: CAISDGGNEQFF.

The chain joins TRBV5-1 to TRBJ2-2; possible D gene TRBD1, 6 bases. This CDR3 spans 17 amino acids. Per the germline V gene, CDR1 is SGHRS and CDR2 is YFSETQ. Trimming removed 3 bases from V and 0 bases from J, with 15 bases in between. The DNA of the CDR3 is TGCGCCAGCAGCTGGCCCACGGGACAAGCGAACACCGGGGAGCTGTTTTTT. Residues: CASSWPTGQANTGELFF.

Details on this clone: Other nucleotide sequences from this sample produce the same CDR3. This chain joins TRBV10-3 and TRBJ2-3, with D tentatively TRBD1 (6 bases). Between the trimmed V and J ends, which lost 4 bases and 1 base, there was a span of 6 bases. There are 13 residues in the CDR3. Germline CDR1 and CDR2: ENHRY and SYGVKD. For the CDR3, the DNA is TGTGCCATCAGTGGACAGGGCACAGATACGCAGTATTTT. Residues: CAISGQGTDTQYF.

This rearrangement joins TRBV18 to TRBJ2-1; no clear D gene. Germline V lookup: CDR1 KGHSH, CDR2 LQKENI. Trimming removed 3 bases from V and 8 bases from J, with 14 bases in between. The CDR3 contains 14 residues. This CDR3 reads CASSPGYIGDEQFF. CDR3 coding DNA: TGTGCCAGCTCACCCGGGTATATAGGTGATGAGCAGTTCTTC.

The chain links TRBV28 to TRBJ2-2; 14 nucleotides agree with TRBD2. V dropped 3 bases and J dropped 2; count of bases not matched to a gene: 11. This CDR3 has 20 residues. Germline CDR1 is MDHEN and CDR2 is SYDVKM. The CDR3 DNA sequence: TGTGCCAGCAGTTTCCCTTCCGGGACTAGCGGGAGCCCAAACACCGGGGAGCTGTTTTTT. Translation: CASSFPSGTSGSPNTGELFF.

This clone was counted once. This chain connects TRBV7-8 to TRBJ2-1; 9 bases agree with TRBD2. J lost 4 bases, V lost 1 base, and 2 bases had no gene match. The germline CDR1 and CDR2 sequences are SGHVS and FQNEAQ. The CDR3 contains 15 residues. The CDR3 loop is CASSLGGREYNEQFF. The CDR3 nucleotides are TGTGCCAGCAGCTTAGGCGGGAGGGAGTACAATGAGCAGTTCTTC.

V and J are TRBV28 and TRBJ1-2, with 7 bases aligning to TRBD1. Germline V gene sequence: CDR1 MDHEN, CDR2 SYDVKM. The J segment lost 4 bases and the V segment lost 3 bases, leaving 11 bases of the junction unmatched. This CDR3 is built from 16 residues. CDR3 nucleotides: TGTGCCAGCAGTTTGGGGGAGGGGACAGCAGTCTATGGCTACACCTTC. Residues: CASSLGEGTAVYGYTF.

This clone was seen once. V usage is TRBV18 and J usage is TRBJ2-3, with D maybe TRBD2 (5 bases). The germline V and J ends were trimmed by 2 bases and 0 bases, with 9 bases remaining between them. Germline V gene data show CDR1 as KGHSH and CDR2 as LQKENI. The CDR3 covers 15 residues. The CDR3: CASSPLRASTDTQYF. CDR3 coding DNA: TGTGCCAGCTCACCATTGCGGGCCAGCACAGATACGCAGTATTTT. The full variable domain, rest sourced from reference TRBV18 and TRBJ2-3, is NAGVMQNPRHLVRRRGQEARLRCSPMKGHSHVYWYRQLPEEGLKFMVYLQKENIIDESGMPKERFSAEFPKEGPSILRIQQVVRGDSAAYFCASSPLRASTDTQYFGPGTRLTVL.

The chain combines TRBV6-5 with TRBJ2-7, with 9 nucleotides matching TRBD2. The germline V gene has CDR1 MNHEY and CDR2 SVGAGI. This CDR3 is 14 amino acids long. V shed 5 bases, J shed 0 bases, and the junction held 2 bases outside the gene matches. The CDR3 DNA sequence: TGTGCCAGCAGTAGGCGGGAGGGCTCCTACGAGCAGTACTTC. Protein: CASSRREGSYEQYF.

The chain is built from TRBV9 and TRBJ1-3, with no clear D. CDR1 and CDR2 (germline): SGDLS, YYNGEE. CDR3 length: 15 amino acids. The V end was cut by 4 bases, the J end by 0 bases, with 11 bases between. CDR3: CASSRQRTSGNTIYF. In DNA, the CDR3 is TGTGCCAGCAGCAGACAACGGACCTCTGGAAACACCATATATTTT. Using reference TRBV9 and TRBJ1-3 for the parts outside the CDR3, the full variable domain is DSGVTQTPKHLITATGQRVTLRCSPRSGDLSVYWYQQSLDQGLQFLIQYYNGEERAKGNILERFSAQQFPDLHSELNLSSLELGDSALYFCASSRQRTSGNTIYFGEGSWLTVV.